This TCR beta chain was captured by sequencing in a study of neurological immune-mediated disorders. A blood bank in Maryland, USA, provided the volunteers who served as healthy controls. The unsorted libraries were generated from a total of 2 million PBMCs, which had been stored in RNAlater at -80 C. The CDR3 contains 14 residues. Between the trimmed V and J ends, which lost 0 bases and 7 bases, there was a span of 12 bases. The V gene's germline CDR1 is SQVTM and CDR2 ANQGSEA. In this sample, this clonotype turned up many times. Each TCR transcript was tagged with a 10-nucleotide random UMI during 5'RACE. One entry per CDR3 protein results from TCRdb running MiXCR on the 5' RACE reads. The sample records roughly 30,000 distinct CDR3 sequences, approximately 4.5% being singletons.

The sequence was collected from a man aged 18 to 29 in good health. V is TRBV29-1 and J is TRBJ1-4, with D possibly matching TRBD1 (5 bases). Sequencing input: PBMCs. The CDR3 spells CSVEEAGGGEKLFF. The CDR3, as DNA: TGCAGCGTTGAAGAAGCCGGGGGTGGTGAAAAACTGTTTTTT.